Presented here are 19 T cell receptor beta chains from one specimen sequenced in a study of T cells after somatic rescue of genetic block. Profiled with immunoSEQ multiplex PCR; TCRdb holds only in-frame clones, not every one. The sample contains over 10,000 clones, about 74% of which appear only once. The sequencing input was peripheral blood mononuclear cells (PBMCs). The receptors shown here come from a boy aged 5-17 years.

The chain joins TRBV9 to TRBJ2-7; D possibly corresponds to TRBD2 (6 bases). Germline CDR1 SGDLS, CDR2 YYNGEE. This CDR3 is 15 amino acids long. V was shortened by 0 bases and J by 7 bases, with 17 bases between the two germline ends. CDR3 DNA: TGTGCCAGCAGCGTAGAGGAGGGCCTAAGGAGTGAGCAGTACTTC. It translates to CASSVEEGLRSEQYF.

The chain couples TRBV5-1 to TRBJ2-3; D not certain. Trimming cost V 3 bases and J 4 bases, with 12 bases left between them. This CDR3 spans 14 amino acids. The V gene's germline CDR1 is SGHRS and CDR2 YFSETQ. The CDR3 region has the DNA TGCGCCAGCAGCTCCCTTCCGGGCCCAGATACGCAGTATTTT. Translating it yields CASSSLPGPDTQYF.

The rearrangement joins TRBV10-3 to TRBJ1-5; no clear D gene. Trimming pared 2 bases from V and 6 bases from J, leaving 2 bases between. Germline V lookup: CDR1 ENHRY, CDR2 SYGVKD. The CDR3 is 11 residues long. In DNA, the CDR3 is TGTGCCATCAGTGAGGGTCAGCCCCAGCATTTT. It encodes CAISEGQPQHF.

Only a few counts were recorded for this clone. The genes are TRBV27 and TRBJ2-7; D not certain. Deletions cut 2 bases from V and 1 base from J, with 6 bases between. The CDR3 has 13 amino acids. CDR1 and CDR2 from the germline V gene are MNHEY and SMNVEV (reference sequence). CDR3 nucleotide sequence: TGTGCCAGCAGTTTAGGGCCATCCTACGAGCAGTACTTC. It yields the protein CASSLGPSYEQYF.

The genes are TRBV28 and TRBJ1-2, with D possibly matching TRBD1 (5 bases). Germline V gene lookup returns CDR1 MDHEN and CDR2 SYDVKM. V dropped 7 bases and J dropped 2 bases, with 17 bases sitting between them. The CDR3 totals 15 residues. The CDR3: CASTTALPGNYGYTF. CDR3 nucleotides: TGTGCCAGCACGACAGCCCTCCCGGGCAACTATGGCTACACCTTC.

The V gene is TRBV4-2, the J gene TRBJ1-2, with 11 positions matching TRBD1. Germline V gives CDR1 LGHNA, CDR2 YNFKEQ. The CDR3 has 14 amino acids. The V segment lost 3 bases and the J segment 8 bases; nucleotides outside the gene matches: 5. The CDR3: CASSHGQGAEGYTF. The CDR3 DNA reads TGTGCCAGCAGCCATGGACAGGGGGCGGAAGGCTACACCTTC.

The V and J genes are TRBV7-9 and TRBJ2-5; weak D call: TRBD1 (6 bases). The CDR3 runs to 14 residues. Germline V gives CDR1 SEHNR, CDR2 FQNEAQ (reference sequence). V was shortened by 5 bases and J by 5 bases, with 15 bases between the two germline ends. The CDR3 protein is CASSVDRIVETQYF. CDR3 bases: TGTGCCAGCAGCGTTGACAGGATAGTTGAGACCCAGTACTTC.

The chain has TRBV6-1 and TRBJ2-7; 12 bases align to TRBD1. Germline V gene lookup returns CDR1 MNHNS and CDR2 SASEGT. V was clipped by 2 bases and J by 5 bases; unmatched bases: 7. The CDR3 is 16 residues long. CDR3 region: CASSELSGQGANEQYF. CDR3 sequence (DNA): TGTGCCAGCAGTGAACTTTCGGGACAGGGGGCCAACGAGCAGTACTTC.

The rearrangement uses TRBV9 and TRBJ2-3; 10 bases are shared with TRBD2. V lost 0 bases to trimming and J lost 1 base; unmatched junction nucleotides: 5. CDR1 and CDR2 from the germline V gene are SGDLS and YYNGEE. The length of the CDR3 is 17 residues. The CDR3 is CASSVVGTSGGTDTQYF. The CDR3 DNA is TGTGCCAGCAGCGTAGTAGGTACTAGCGGGGGCACAGATACGCAGTATTTT. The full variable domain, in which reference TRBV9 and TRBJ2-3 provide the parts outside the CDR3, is DSGVTQTPKHLITATGQRVTLRCSPRSGDLSVYWYQQSLDQGLQFLIQYYNGEERAKGNILERFSAQQFPDLHSELNLSSLELGDSALYFCASSVVGTSGGTDTQYFGPGTRLTVL.

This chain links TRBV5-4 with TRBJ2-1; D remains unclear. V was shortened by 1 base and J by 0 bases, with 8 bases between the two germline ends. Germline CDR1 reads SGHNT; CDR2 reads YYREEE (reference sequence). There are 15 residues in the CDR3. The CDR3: CASSLSFSSYNEQFF. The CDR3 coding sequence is TGTGCCAGCAGCTTGTCCTTTAGCTCCTACAATGAGCAGTTCTTC.

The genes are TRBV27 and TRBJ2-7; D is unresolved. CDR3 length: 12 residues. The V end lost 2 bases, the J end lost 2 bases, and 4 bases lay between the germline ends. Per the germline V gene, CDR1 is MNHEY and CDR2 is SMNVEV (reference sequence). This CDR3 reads CASSLEPYEQYF. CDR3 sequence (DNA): TGTGCCAGCAGTTTAGAGCCCTACGAGCAGTACTTC.

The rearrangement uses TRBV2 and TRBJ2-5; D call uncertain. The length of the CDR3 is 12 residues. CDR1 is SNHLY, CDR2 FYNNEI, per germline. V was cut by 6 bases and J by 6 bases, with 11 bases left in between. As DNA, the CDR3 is TGTGCCAGCAGGAGAGGTCTTCAGACCCAGTACTTC. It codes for CASRRGLQTQYF.

The CDR3 DNA reads as TGTGCCAGCTCCCTAGCGGAGAGGGCCTACGAGCAGTACTTC. This translates into CASSLAERAYEQYF. The V gene is TRBV18, the J gene TRBJ2-7; TRBD2 agrees at 7 bases. The length of the CDR3 is 14 residues. In germline, CDR1 is KGHSH, CDR2 LQKENI. The V gene end was trimmed by 6 bases and the J gene end by 2 bases; junction bases not matched to a gene: 7.

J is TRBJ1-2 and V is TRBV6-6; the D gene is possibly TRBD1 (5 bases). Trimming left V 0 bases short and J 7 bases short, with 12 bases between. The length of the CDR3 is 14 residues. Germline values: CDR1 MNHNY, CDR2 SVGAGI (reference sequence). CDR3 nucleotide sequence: TGTGCCAGCAGTTACTCACGACAGCGGGGTGGCTACACCTTC. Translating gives CASSYSRQRGGYTF.

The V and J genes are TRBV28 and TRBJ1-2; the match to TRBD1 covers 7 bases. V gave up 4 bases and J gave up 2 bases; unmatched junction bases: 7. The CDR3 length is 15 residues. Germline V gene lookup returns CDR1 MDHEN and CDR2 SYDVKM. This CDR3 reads CASSSDAGQNYGYTF. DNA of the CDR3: TGTGCCAGCAGTTCCGATGCGGGACAGAACTATGGCTACACCTTC.

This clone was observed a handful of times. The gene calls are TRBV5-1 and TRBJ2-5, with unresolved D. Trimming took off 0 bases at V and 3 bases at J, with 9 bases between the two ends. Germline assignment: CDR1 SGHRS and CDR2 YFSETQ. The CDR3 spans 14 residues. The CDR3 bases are TGCGCCAGCAGCTTGGCCGGCAGCGAAGAGACCCAGTACTTC. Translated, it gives CASSLAGSEETQYF.

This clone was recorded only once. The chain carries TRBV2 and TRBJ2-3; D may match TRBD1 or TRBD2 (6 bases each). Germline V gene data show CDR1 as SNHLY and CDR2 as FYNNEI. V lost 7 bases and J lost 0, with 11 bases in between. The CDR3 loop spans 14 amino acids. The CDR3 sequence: CASKWRGSTDTQYF. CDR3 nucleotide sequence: TGTGCCAGCAAATGGAGGGGGAGCACAGATACGCAGTATTTT. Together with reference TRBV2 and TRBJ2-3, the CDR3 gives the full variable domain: EPEVTQTPSHQVTQMGQEVILRCVPISNHLYFYWYRQILGQKVEFLVSFYNNEISEKSEIFDDQFSVERPDGSNFTLKIRSTKLEDSAMYFCASKWRGSTDTQYFGPGTRLTVL.

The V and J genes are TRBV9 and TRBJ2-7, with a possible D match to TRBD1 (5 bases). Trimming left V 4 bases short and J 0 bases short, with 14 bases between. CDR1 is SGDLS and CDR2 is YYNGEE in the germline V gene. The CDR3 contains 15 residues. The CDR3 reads CASSLGQYSSYEQYF. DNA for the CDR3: TGTGCCAGCAGCCTAGGACAATATAGCTCCTACGAGCAGTACTTC.

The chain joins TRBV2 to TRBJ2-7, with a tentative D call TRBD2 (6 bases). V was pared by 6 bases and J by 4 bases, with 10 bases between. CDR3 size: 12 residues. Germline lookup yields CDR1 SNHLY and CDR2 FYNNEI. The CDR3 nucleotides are TGTGCCAGCAGGGAGGGGTTTTACGAGCAGTACTTC. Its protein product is CASREGFYEQYF.